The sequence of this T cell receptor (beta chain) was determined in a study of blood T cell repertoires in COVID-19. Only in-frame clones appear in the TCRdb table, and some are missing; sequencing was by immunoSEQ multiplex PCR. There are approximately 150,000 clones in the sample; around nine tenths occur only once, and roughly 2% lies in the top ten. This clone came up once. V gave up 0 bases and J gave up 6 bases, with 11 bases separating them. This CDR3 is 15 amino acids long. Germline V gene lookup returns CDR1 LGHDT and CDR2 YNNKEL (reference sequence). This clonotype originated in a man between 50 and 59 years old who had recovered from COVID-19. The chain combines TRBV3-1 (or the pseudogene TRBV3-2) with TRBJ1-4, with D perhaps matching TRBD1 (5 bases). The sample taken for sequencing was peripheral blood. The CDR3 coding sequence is TGTGCCAGCAGCCAAGATGGGCAGGGCGATGAAAAACTGTTTTTT. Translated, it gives CASSQDGQGDEKLFF.